Listed below are T cell receptor beta chains from one sample, sequenced in a study of blood T cells in healthy people across ages. TCRdb called the 5' RACE reads again in MiXCR, with one record for every CDR3 protein. The table has about 1,400,000 distinct CDR3 sequences, approximately 42% seen once. Material: blood. The receptors come from a woman aged 18-29 years in good health. CDR3s leave out the opening cysteine and the closing phenylalanine or tryptophan. Each record gives: V gene, J gene, CDR3 protein.

TRBV20-1	TRBJ2-7	SARDYPGTSREGEQY
TRBV6-1	TRBJ1-5	ASSERTGSGNQPQH
TRBV12-3/TRBV12-4	TRBJ2-1	ASSGGRLAAFNEQF
TRBV4-1	TRBJ2-1	ASSQGGAGADNEQF
TRBV3-1	TRBJ2-1	ASSNPPSAGSYNEQF
TRBV5-1	TRBJ1-1	ASRTRGGTEAF
TRBV20-1	-	SARSAGVAYNEQY
TRBV11-2	TRBJ2-1	ASSSLSTPPMGAGEQF
TRBV27	TRBJ2-3	ASSFGGARAAQY
TRBV7-2	TRBJ2-5	ASSSGLGLQY
TRBV6-1	TRBJ2-7	ASSPPVAYEQY
TRBV7-2	TRBJ2-1	ASSLLGPGDEQF
TRBV4-1	TRBJ2-7	ASSLDVRDDSSYEQY
TRBV12-3/TRBV12-4	TRBJ2-3	ASSRSGESTDTQY
TRBV18	-	ASSNQGLAGNYEQY
TRBV4-1	TRBJ1-5	ASSQDRTRTEPQH
TRBV18	TRBJ1-2	ASSPSWGGYT
TRBV20-1	TRBJ2-5	SARPSGRLNNEQY
TRBV12-3/TRBV12-4	TRBJ1-2	ASRRASLGGGYI
TRBV20-1	TRBJ2-1	SARPMREGLYNEQF
TRBV5-1	TRBJ2-7	ASSLGGRGKNEQY
TRBV6-1	TRBJ2-1	ASSEFGIGQVYNEQF
TRBV2	TRBJ2-1	ASSVGGEKQF
TRBV20-1	TRBJ2-1	SGLGSGVYNEQF
TRBV15	TRBJ2-3	ATSRAGEPSTDTQY
TRBV20-1	TRBJ2-1	SSGLAGVGMSNEQF
TRBV3-1	TRBJ2-7	ASSQGQGLRLLEQY
TRBV6-4	TRBJ2-1	ASKPGQGHNEQF
TRBV6-1	TRBJ2-1	ASSSLWGTPSYNEQF
TRBV6-2/TRBV6-3	TRBJ2-7	ASSPSRYYEQY
TRBV6-2/TRBV6-3	TRBJ1-5	ASSGANQPQH
TRBV13	TRBJ2-7	ASSPPRGLAEIYEQY
TRBV7-6	TRBJ2-3	ASSSGSGTLTDTQY
TRBV7-2	TRBJ1-1	ASSLGRERVAF
TRBV6-1	TRBJ1-1	ANRKEPMNTEAF
TRBV27	TRBJ2-7	ASSLSGLSYEQY
TRBV3-1	TRBJ2-5	ASSNQRASSGNEQY
TRBV2	TRBJ2-7	ASSVSGSSYEQY
TRBV6-5	TRBJ1-2	ASRRNGPLTGYT
TRBV5-1	TRBJ2-2	ASSLMTGDTGELF
TRBV11-3	TRBJ2-1	ASSLDGGVDEQF
TRBV25-1	TRBJ1-6	ASSVSQSPLH
TRBV25-1	TRBJ1-2	ASSESSAGIGGYT
TRBV29-1	-	SVGGLTGGPYNEQY
TRBV9	TRBJ2-6	ASSSRTSGRAGANVLT
TRBV7-6	TRBJ2-7	ASSPRPGRTDQPKSLGYEQY
TRBV14	TRBJ1-2	ASSQAGQWNYGYT